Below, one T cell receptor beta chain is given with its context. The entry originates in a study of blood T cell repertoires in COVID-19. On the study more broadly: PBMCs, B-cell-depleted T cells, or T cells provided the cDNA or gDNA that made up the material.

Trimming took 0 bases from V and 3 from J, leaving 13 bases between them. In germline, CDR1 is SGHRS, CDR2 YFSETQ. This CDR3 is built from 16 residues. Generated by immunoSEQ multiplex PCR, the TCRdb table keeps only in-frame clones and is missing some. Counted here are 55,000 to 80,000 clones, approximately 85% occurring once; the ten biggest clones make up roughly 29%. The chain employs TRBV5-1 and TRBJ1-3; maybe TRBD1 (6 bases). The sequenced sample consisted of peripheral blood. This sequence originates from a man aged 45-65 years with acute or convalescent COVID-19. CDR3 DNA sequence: TGCGCCAGCAGCTTGGCCGGGGGGCGGAATGGAAACACCATATATTTT. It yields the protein CASSLAGGRNGNTIYF.